This note documents a single T cell receptor beta chain sequence. The sample originates from a study of blood T cell repertoires in COVID-19. Under the authors' procedure: Quantification of nucleated cells was approximated via reference gene primer amplification. Clones were read by immunoSEQ multiplex PCR, and TCRdb kept only the in-frame ones, dropping some. From that table come the V and J calls and clone size; the DNA was used to work out D and trimming. The sample holds hundreds of thousands of clones, about 87% seen once. Donors were grouped by their self-reported clinical history. Per the germline V gene, CDR1 is SGHRS and CDR2 is YFSETQ. V was pared by 4 bases and J by 0 bases, with 16 bases between. This CDR3 region has 16 residues.

The sequenced sample was PBMCs or T cells enriched from blood (not recorded which). The J gene is TRBJ1-1, the V gene TRBV5-1; a possible D gene is TRBD1 (5 bases). This sequence originates from a woman in her 50s who had recovered from COVID-19. The CDR3 DNA follows: TGCGCCAGCAGCCTGGATGGGACTCTCTTGAACACTGAAGCTTTCTTT. Its protein product is CASSLDGTLLNTEAFF.